These 29 T cell receptor beta chains originate from one sample sequenced in a study of cytomegalovirus exposure and HLA in healthy donors. 13 Jbeta primers and 60 Vbeta primers were used for the PCR. Sequenced by immunoSEQ multiplex PCR; TCRdb stores in-frame clones only, minus some. The table includes roughly 120,000 clones, 9.5% detected once. Sequences were obtained from PBMCs. The source of these receptors is a man younger than 40 in good health and CMV-seronegative.

The rearrangement uses TRBV5-5 and TRBJ2-7; 8 nucleotides align to TRBD2. Germline V lookup: CDR1 SGHKS, CDR2 YYEKEE (reference sequence). The CDR3 covers 17 residues. Germline trimming cut 2 bases from V and 0 bases from J; bases unmatched to any gene: 10. CDR3 amino acids: CASSFRPGGQGSYEQYF. Here the CDR3 DNA reads TGTGCCAGCAGCTTTCGACCGGGGGGGCAAGGCTCCTACGAGCAGTACTTC.

This clone has more than one count but fewer than ten. V gene TRBV4-3 combines with J gene TRBJ1-4, with D perhaps matching TRBD1 (6 bases). Trimming took 4 bases from V and 5 from J, leaving 14 bases between them. CDR3 length: 15 residues. From germline, CDR1 is LGHNA and CDR2 YSLEER. CDR3 sequence: CASSRQRGTNEKLFF. DNA for the CDR3: TGCGCCAGCAGCCGCCAGAGGGGGACAAATGAAAAACTGTTTTTT.

The chain links TRBV15 to TRBJ1-5, with D maybe TRBD1 (5 bases). CDR1 and CDR2 (germline): LNHNV, YYDKDF (reference sequence). The CDR3 has 14 residues. V was clipped by 4 bases and J by 6 bases, with 13 bases between them. CDR3 amino acids: CATSIGGTGQPQHF. CDR3 sequence (DNA): TGTGCCACCAGCATCGGCGGGACGGGTCAGCCCCAGCATTTT.

The gene calls are TRBV28 and TRBJ2-3, with D maybe TRBD2 (6 bases). Germline values: CDR1 MDHEN, CDR2 SYDVKM. The CDR3 totals 16 residues. Between the trimmed V and J ends, which lost 3 bases and 3 bases, there was a span of 16 bases. The CDR3 loop is CASSLTAGRHTDTQYF. CDR3 coding DNA: TGTGCCAGCAGTTTGACGGCGGGGAGGCATACAGATACGCAGTATTTT.

This clone was observed a few times. The V call is TRBV18, the J call TRBJ2-5; 11 bases are a match to TRBD2. The CDR3 consists of 14 residues. Losses at the gene ends were 3 bases for V and 5 bases for J; bases not matched to a gene: 2. CDR1 and CDR2 (germline): KGHSH, LQKENI. CDR3 sequence: CASSPTSGAETQYF. The CDR3 DNA reads as TGTGCCAGCTCACCGACTAGCGGGGCGGAGACCCAGTACTTC.

The J gene is TRBJ1-3, the V gene TRBV5-1, with 10 bases that match TRBD1. After removal of 2 bases from V and 2 bases from J, the junction contained 4 bases not matched to a gene. Germline-derived CDR1 and CDR2 are SGHRS and YFSETQ. This CDR3 is 16 amino acids long. CDR3 region: CASSLYGTGAGNTIYF. For the CDR3, the DNA is TGCGCCAGCAGCTTATATGGGACAGGGGCTGGAAACACCATATATTTT.

This clone occurred many times. The chain has TRBV15 and TRBJ2-7; 8 bases are a match to TRBD1. This CDR3 comprises 15 residues. V dropped 0 bases and J dropped 3; count of bases not matched to a gene: 4. CDR1 is LNHNV and CDR2 is YYDKDF in the germline V gene (reference sequence). The CDR3 coding sequence is TGTGCCACCAGCAGAGATACCACAGGGGGCTACGAGCAGTACTTC. This codes for CATSRDTTGGYEQYF. Full variable domain (outside the CDR3, taken from reference TRBV15 and TRBJ2-7): DAMVIQNPRYQVTQFGKPVTLSCSQTLNHNVMYWYQQKSSQAPKLLFHYYDKDFNNEADTPDNFQSRRPNTSFCFLDIRSPGLGDTAMYLCATSRDTTGGYEQYFGPGTRLTVT.

The chain couples TRBV6-6 to TRBJ2-7; 7 bases agree with TRBD1. Trimming at V came to 9 bases and at J to 2 bases, leaving 1 base not matched to a gene. This CDR3 contains 11 residues. Germline values: CDR1 MNHNY, CDR2 SVGAGI (reference sequence). The CDR3 sequence: CASRGPYEQYF. The CDR3 nucleotides are TGTGCCAGTAGGGGGCCCTACGAGCAGTACTTC.

In nucleotides, the CDR3 is TGTGCCTGGGATATTGGGAGTTCCTACGAGCAGTACTTC. It encodes CAWDIGSSYEQYF. This rearrangement joins TRBV30 to TRBJ2-7, with D perhaps matching TRBD2 (5 bases). Germline lookup yields CDR1 GTSNPN and CDR2 SVGIG (reference sequence). This CDR3 comprises 13 residues. V was pared by 5 bases and J by 1 base, with 12 bases between.

This clone occurred a few times. The chain carries TRBV15 and TRBJ2-3; tentatively, D is TRBD2 (6 bases). The CDR3 is made up of 17 amino acids. Per germline, CDR1 LNHNV and CDR2 YYDKDF (reference sequence). Trimming took 0 bases from V and 3 from J, leaving 16 bases between them. Written as DNA, the CDR3 is TGTGCCACCAGCAGAGATCGGGGGAACCCACGAACAGATACGCAGTATTTT. As protein: CATSRDRGNPRTDTQYF.

This clone was seen a few times. This chain connects TRBV6-6 to TRBJ2-7; maybe TRBD2 (5 bases). Germline values: CDR1 MNHNY, CDR2 SVGAGI (reference sequence). There are 15 residues in the CDR3. The V end was cut by 0 bases, the J end by 4 bases, with 13 bases between. CDR3 in amino acids: CASSYSRGNGYEQYF. The CDR3 nucleotides are TGTGCCAGCAGTTACTCTCGGGGAAATGGTTACGAGCAGTACTTC.

This clone was detected a few times. The chain has TRBV13 and TRBJ1-2, with 10 bases identical to TRBD1. J lost 0 bases, V lost 5 bases, and 12 bases had no gene match. The CDR3 runs to 18 residues. From germline, CDR1 is PRHDT and CDR2 FYEKMQ (reference sequence). This chain's CDR3 is CASSHRDRGPYANYGYTF. In nucleotides, the CDR3 is TGTGCCAGCAGCCACCGGGACAGGGGCCCCTATGCTAACTATGGCTACACCTTC.

The chain uses TRBV7-2 and TRBJ1-2; D not certain. The germline V and J ends were trimmed by 2 bases and 8 bases, with 9 bases remaining between them. The V gene's germline CDR1 is SGHTA and CDR2 FQGNSA. CDR3 size: 12 residues. The CDR3 nucleotides are TGTGCCAGCAGCTTAAGGCGGGGAGGCTACACCTTC. It specifies CASSLRRGGYTF.

This clone was seen a handful of times. The CDR3 nucleotides are TGTGCCAGCAGCGGACAGGGGAGACCCACAGATACGCAGTATTTT. Encoded protein: CASSGQGRPTDTQYF. The rearrangement uses TRBV6-4 and TRBJ2-3; 9 nucleotides line up with TRBD1. The CDR3 spans 15 residues. From germline, CDR1 is MRHNA and CDR2 SNTAGT. Germline trimming cut 6 bases from V and 2 bases from J; bases unmatched to any gene: 6.

The rearrangement links TRBV2 to TRBJ2-2, with TRBD1 identical over 9 bases. With 7 bases clipped from V and 1 base from J, the junction kept 4 bases outside the gene matches. The CDR3 is 15 amino acids. Germline values: CDR1 SNHLY, CDR2 FYNNEI. CDR3 sequence (DNA): TGTGCCAGCACCGGGACAGGGAGGAACACCGGGGAGCTGTTTTTT. This translates into CASTGTGRNTGELFF.

J is TRBJ2-7 and V is TRBV10-1; 11 nucleotides align to TRBD1. V was pared by 4 bases and J by 5 bases, with 7 bases of the junction left unmatched. CDR1 WNHNN and CDR2 SYGVQD come from the germline V gene (reference sequence). The CDR3 length is 15 residues. The CDR3 reads CASSAMGQGGNEQYF. DNA of the CDR3: TGCGCCAGCAGTGCAATGGGACAGGGGGGCAACGAGCAGTACTTC.

The rearrangement uses TRBV28 and TRBJ2-7, with a weak D call TRBD1 (5 bases). Germline CDR1 MDHEN, CDR2 SYDVKM. CDR3 size: 15 residues. V shed 3 bases and J shed 3 bases, with 15 bases lying between them. For the CDR3, the DNA is TGTGCCAGCAGTTTTCAGGGTGGCGTACGCTACGAGCAGTACTTC. Translated: CASSFQGGVRYEQYF.

The V and J genes are TRBV27 and TRBJ2-1; TRBD1 matches at 8 bases. In germline, CDR1 is MNHEY, CDR2 SMNVEV (reference sequence). After removal of 4 bases from V and 12 bases from J, the junction contained 11 bases not matched to a gene. The CDR3 extends over 14 amino acids. The chain's CDR3 is CASSSTSGQGGQFF. DNA of the CDR3: TGTGCCAGCAGTTCCACATCCGGACAGGGTGGGCAGTTCTTC.

There are a few counts of this clone. The chain combines TRBV7-9 with TRBJ1-5; no definite D call. V was cut by 4 bases and J by 0 bases, with 4 bases left in between. From germline, CDR1 is SEHNR and CDR2 FQNEAQ (reference sequence). The CDR3 extends over 13 amino acids. Written as DNA, the CDR3 is TGTGCCAGCAGCTCCTCTAGCAATCAGCCCCAGCATTTT. This translates into CASSSSSNQPQHF.

This clone was seen a few times. The rearrangement uses TRBV5-1 and TRBJ2-2; 8 positions match TRBD1. CDR1 is SGHRS, CDR2 YFSETQ, per germline. The CDR3 contains 15 residues. V trimming: 7 bases; J trimming: 5 bases; junction bases outside the gene matches: 10. The CDR3 loop reads CASARRTGRTGELFF. CDR3 DNA: TGCGCCAGCGCAAGGCGGACAGGGCGGACCGGGGAGCTGTTTTTT.

This clone showed up just a few times. This chain uses TRBV7-9 with TRBJ2-7; TRBD2 aligns across 12 bases. After removal of 5 bases from V and 6 bases from J, the junction contained 8 bases not matched to a gene. The CDR3 consists of 15 residues. Germline-derived CDR1 and CDR2 are SEHNR and FQNEAQ (reference sequence). The CDR3 here is CASSTRTSGAGEQYF. DNA of the CDR3: TGTGCCAGCAGCACCCGGACTAGCGGGGCCGGCGAGCAGTACTTC.

This rearrangement joins TRBV7-2 to TRBJ2-3; D is undetermined. V was trimmed by 3 bases and J by 0 bases, leaving 7 bases between them. Germline V gives CDR1 SGHTA, CDR2 FQGNSA. This CDR3 spans 14 amino acids. In nucleotides, the CDR3 is TGTGCCAGCAGCTTCGGTCTTAGCACAGATACGCAGTATTTT. Its protein is CASSFGLSTDTQYF.

This clone has only a few counts. The V gene is TRBV12-1, the J gene TRBJ2-7; the table's TRBD2 call for D was not verified on the DNA. TRBV12-1 corresponds to a pseudogene. This CDR3 has 9 residues. The CDR3 sequence is CAPIGEQYF. The DNA for the CDR3 is TGTGCCCCTATCGGCGAGCAGTACTTC.

The rearrangement uses TRBV14 and TRBJ2-2, with a tentative D call TRBD2 (6 bases). Trimming stripped 1 base from V and 6 bases from J, with 6 bases between. The CDR3 totals 13 residues. Germline V gene sequence: CDR1 SGHDN, CDR2 FVKESK. CDR3 protein: CASSQGEAGELFF. The CDR3 DNA reads TGTGCCAGCAGCCAAGGGGAGGCCGGGGAGCTGTTTTTT.

The chain couples TRBV5-5 to TRBJ2-1; D is possibly TRBD2 (6 bases). CDR3 length: 16 amino acids. The germline V gene encodes CDR1 SGHKS and CDR2 YYEKEE (reference sequence). V was cut by 0 bases and J by 1 base, with 11 bases left in between. This CDR3 reads CASSLAAGRSYNEQFF. The CDR3 nucleotides read TGTGCCAGCAGCTTGGCTGCGGGGAGATCCTACAATGAGCAGTTCTTC. The whole variable domain, remainder taken from reference TRBV5-5 and TRBJ2-1, is DAGVTQSPTHLIKTRGQQVTLRCSPISGHKSVSWYQQVLGQGPQFIFQYYEKEERGRGNFPDRFSARQFPNYSSELNVNALLLGDSALYLCASSLAAGRSYNEQFFGPGTRLTVL.

This clone has a handful of counts. J is TRBJ2-3 and V is TRBV18; D is unclear. The CDR3 spans 12 residues. Germline-derived CDR1 and CDR2 are KGHSH and LQKENI. Trimming removed 6 bases from V and 2 bases from J, with 6 bases in between. The CDR3 is CASSYSTDTQYF. The CDR3 DNA reads TGTGCCAGCTCTTACTCCACAGATACGCAGTATTTT.

This rearrangement joins TRBV28 to TRBJ1-1; 7 bases fit TRBD1. The CDR3 is 17 amino acids. Germline CDR1 reads MDHEN; CDR2 reads SYDVKM. The trim removed 4 bases at V and 0 bases at J, leaving 11 bases unmatched. The CDR3 DNA reads TGTGCCAGCAGTTCCATCCCCTGGGGACAGATGAACACTGAAGCTTTCTTT. Translated: CASSSIPWGQMNTEAFF.

This clone was counted only a few times. The chain couples TRBV5-1 to TRBJ2-5; 9 positions agree with TRBD2. The CDR3 sequence is 14 residues long. V lost 4 bases and J lost 5; bases outside the gene matches: 6. Germline V gene lookup returns CDR1 SGHRS and CDR2 YFSETQ. CDR3 in amino acids: CASSGGRARETQYF. The DNA for the CDR3 is TGCGCCAGCAGCGGCGGGAGGGCCCGGGAGACCCAGTACTTC.

The V call is TRBV19, the J call TRBJ1-2; D unclear. Trimming pared 5 bases from V and 0 bases from J, leaving 7 bases between. There are 13 residues in the CDR3. Germline lookup yields CDR1 LNHDA and CDR2 SQIVND (reference sequence). CDR3: CASSLIANYGYTF. For the CDR3, the DNA is TGTGCCAGTAGTCTAATAGCTAACTATGGCTACACCTTC. Based on the CDR3 plus reference TRBV19 and TRBJ1-2, the full variable domain is DGGITQSPKYLFRKEGQNVTLSCEQNLNHDAMYWYRQDPGQGLRLIYYSQIVNDFQKGDIAEGYSVSREKKESFPLTVTSAQKNPTAFYLCASSLIANYGYTFGSGTRLTVV.